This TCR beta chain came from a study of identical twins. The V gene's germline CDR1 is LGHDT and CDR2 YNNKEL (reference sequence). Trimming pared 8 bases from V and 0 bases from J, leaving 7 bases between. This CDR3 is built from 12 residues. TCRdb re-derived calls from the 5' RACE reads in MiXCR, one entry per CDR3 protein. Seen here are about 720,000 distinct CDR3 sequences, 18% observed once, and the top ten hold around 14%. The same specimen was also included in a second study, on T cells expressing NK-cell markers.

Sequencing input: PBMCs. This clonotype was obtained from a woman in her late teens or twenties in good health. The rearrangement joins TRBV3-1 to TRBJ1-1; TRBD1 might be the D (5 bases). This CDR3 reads CASRQLNTEAFF. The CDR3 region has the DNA TGTGCCAGCCGACAGTTGAACACTGAAGCTTTCTTT. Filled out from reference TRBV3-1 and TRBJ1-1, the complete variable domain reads DTAVSQTPKYLVTQMGNDKSIKCEQNLGHDTMYWYKQDSKKFLKIMFSYNNKELIINETVPNRFSPKSPDKAHLNLHINSLELGDSAVYFCASRQLNTEAFFGQGTRLTVV.